This entry describes one T cell receptor beta chain. This entry belongs to a study of blood T cell repertoires in COVID-19. Libraries were prepared by immunoSEQ multiplex PCR; TCRdb keeps only in-frame clonotypes and omits some of them. The sample includes about 250,000 clones, more than 65% of them seen just once. V lost 0 bases, J lost 2 bases, and 1 base stayed unmatched. This CDR3 comprises 16 residues. The germline V gene encodes CDR1 SGHRS and CDR2 YFSETQ. This rearrangement joins TRBV5-1 to TRBJ2-1; 11 bases fit TRBD2. This sequence originates from a woman aged 40-49 years with active or convalescent COVID-19. Source material: peripheral blood. The CDR3 loop is CASSLVSGGAYNEQFF. The CDR3 region has the DNA TGCGCCAGCAGCTTGGTTAGCGGGGGGGCCTACAATGAGCAGTTCTTC.